The present T cell receptor beta chain was sequenced within a study of yellow fever vaccine responses in identical twins. Only a few counts were recorded for this clonotype. From the RT-PCR reads, TCRdb called clonotypes with MiXCR, one entry per CDR3 protein. Among under 20,000 distinct CDR3 sequences listed, approximately 79% were seen once. The trim removed 3 bases at V and 2 bases at J, leaving 10 bases unmatched. The CDR3 length is 16 residues. This TCR was sampled from a woman under 30 who received the yellow fever vaccine. V and J are TRBV23-1 and TRBJ2-7; TRBD1 agrees at 7 bases. TRBV23-1 is an ORF; its function is uncertain. The sample in question was T cells from blood (PBMCs), unsorted or a sorted subset (not recorded which), obtained before or after yellow fever vaccination (not recorded which). Here the CDR3 DNA reads TGCGCCAGCAGTCATCCGGAATACAGGGGCGCCTACGAGCAGTACTTC. Its translation is CASSHPEYRGAYEQYF.